The 10 T cell receptor beta chains reported below all come from one sample, sequenced in a study of blood T cells in healthy people across ages. Sample-barcoded 5' priming and a J-beta primer mix drove a second PCR of 7 to 11 cycles. TCRdb re-called the 5' RACE reads with MiXCR, one entry per CDR3 protein. The data show fewer than 2,000,000 distinct CDR3 sequences, about 39% seen once. The sequenced sample was blood. Receptor source: a human donor in good health.

The chain carries TRBV6-2 or TRBV6-3 and TRBJ1-5; D is possibly TRBD1 (5 bases). The CDR3 has 15 residues. Germline V gives CDR1 MNHEY, CDR2 SVGEGT. The germline V and J ends were trimmed by 7 bases and 2 bases, with 15 bases remaining between them. The CDR3 reads CASTGRGDGNQPQHF. The CDR3 nucleotides read TGTGCCAGCACCGGGAGAGGGGATGGCAATCAGCCCCAGCATTTT.

Worth noting for this clonotype: A read error is possible here, since a much larger clone lies one base away. The rearrangement uses TRBV6-5 and TRBJ2-3, with D perhaps matching TRBD1 (6 bases). CDR3 size: 14 residues. The ends were cut back, 0 bases at V and 4 bases at J, with 8 bases in the middle. Looked up from germline, CDR1 is MNHEY and CDR2 is SVGAGI. The CDR3 protein is CASSYSRTADTQYF. As DNA, the CDR3 is TGTGCCAGCAGTTACTCCAGGACAGCAGATACGCAGTATTTT.

This chain's CDR3 is CASSDPLKDGTFF. The CDR3 DNA reads TGTGCCAGCAGTGATCCCTTAAAGGACGGAACTTTCTTT. The genes are TRBV6-5 and TRBJ1-1; no reliable D call. The CDR3 consists of 13 residues. Trimming removed 5 bases from V and 12 bases from J, with 19 bases in between. The V gene's germline CDR1 is MNHEY and CDR2 SVGAGI.

J is TRBJ1-2 and V is TRBV12-3 or TRBV12-4, with D perhaps matching TRBD1 (6 bases). The CDR3 has 13 residues. V was pared by 6 bases and J by 7 bases, with 15 bases between. CDR3 DNA: TGTGCCAGCAGATCCCCGGGACAAATTGGCTACACCTTC. This gives the protein CASRSPGQIGYTF.

The rearrangement uses TRBV7-9 and TRBJ2-7, with TRBD1 identical over 7 bases. This CDR3 spans 16 amino acids. Trimming cost V 5 bases and J 3 bases; bases outside gene matches: 13. In germline, CDR1 is SEHNR, CDR2 FQNEAQ (reference sequence). The CDR3 DNA follows: TGTGCCAGCAGCCACAGCCTGGACAGGTCAGACTACGAGCAGTACTTC. Translated: CASSHSLDRSDYEQYF. The variable domain in full, completed from reference TRBV7-9 and TRBJ2-7, reads DTGVSQNPRHKITKRGQNVTFRCDPISEHNRLYWYRQTLGQGPEFLTYFQNEAQLEKSRLLSDRFSAERPKGSFSTLEIQRTEQGDSAMYLCASSHSLDRSDYEQYFGPGTRLTVT.

This clonotype has more than one count but fewer than ten. The chain uses TRBV4-3 and TRBJ2-2; D is perhaps TRBD2 (5 bases). Germline CDR1 and CDR2: LGHNA and YSLEER. CDR3 length: 17 amino acids. V lost 2 bases, J lost 1 base, and 14 bases lay in between. Here the CDR3 DNA reads TGCGCCAGCAGCCAAACAGCGGTGATTTTGAACACCGGGGAGCTGTTTTTT. Protein product: CASSQTAVILNTGELFF.

This clonotype was observed a handful of times. This chain connects TRBV4-3 to TRBJ2-3; 9 nucleotides match TRBD1. CDR3 length equals 15 residues. Germline CDR1 reads LGHNA; CDR2 reads YSLEER. Trimming took 5 bases from V and 0 from J; bases not matched to a gene: 3. As DNA, the CDR3 is TGCGCCAGCAGCACAGGGGGCAGGAGCACAGATACGCAGTATTTT. It is translated as CASSTGGRSTDTQYF.

This rearrangement joins TRBV18 to TRBJ1-4; 8 bases fit TRBD1. V lost 6 bases, J lost 7 bases, and 4 bases stayed unmatched. Germline CDR1 and CDR2: KGHSH and LQKENI. The CDR3 consists of 13 residues. The CDR3 loop is CASSDREGEKLFF. CDR3 DNA: TGTGCCAGCTCGGACAGGGAAGGTGAAAAACTGTTTTTT.

This chain uses TRBV29-1 with TRBJ2-7; tentative D call: TRBD1 (5 bases). The CDR3 is made up of 12 amino acids. V dropped 6 bases and J dropped 0 bases, with 9 bases sitting between them. Germline V gene data show CDR1 as SQVTM and CDR2 as ANQGSEA. The CDR3 nucleotides are TGCAGCGTCACGGACACCTCCTACGAGCAGTACTTC. This translates into CSVTDTSYEQYF.

As to this clonotype: A read error may produce the germline difference seen at one junction end. The rearrangement uses TRBV5-5 and TRBJ2-6, with D perhaps matching TRBD1 (5 bases). The CDR3 is 15 amino acids. Germline CDR1 reads SGHKS; CDR2 reads YYEKEE (reference sequence). CDR3 bases: TGTGCCAGCAGCTTGGCTTCTTCTGGGGCCAACGTCCCGACTTTC. Its translation is CASSLASSGANVPTF.